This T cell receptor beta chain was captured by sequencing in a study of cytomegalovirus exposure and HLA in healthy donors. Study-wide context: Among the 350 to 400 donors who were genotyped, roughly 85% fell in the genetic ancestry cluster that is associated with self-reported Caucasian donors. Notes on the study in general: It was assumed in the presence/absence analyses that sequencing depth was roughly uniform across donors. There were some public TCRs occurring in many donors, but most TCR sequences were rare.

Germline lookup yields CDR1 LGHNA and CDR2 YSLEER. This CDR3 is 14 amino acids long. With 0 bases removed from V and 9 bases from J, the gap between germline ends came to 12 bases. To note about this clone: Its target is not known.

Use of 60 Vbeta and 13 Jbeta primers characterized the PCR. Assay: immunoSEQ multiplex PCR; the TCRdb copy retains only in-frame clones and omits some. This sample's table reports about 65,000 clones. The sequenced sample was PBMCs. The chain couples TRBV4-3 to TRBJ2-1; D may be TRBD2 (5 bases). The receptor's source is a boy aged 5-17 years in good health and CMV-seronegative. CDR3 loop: CASSQERVLGEQFF. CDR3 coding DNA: TGCGCCAGCAGCCAAGAGCGGGTTCTGGGTGAGCAGTTCTTC.